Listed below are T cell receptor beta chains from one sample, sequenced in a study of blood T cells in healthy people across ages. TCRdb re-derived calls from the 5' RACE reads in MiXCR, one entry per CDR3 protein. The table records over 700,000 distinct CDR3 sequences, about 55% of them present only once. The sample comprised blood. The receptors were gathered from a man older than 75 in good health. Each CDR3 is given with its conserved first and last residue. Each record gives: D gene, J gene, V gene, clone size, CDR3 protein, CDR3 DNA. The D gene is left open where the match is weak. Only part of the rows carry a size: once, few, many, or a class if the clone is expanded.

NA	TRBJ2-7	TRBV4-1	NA	CASSRVGPADEQYF	TGCGCCAGCAGCCGCGTCGGTCCGGCGGATGAGCAGTACTTC
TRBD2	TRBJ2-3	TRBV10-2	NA	CASSEGDWLAGRRYAYF	TGCGCCAGCAGTGAGGGTGATTGGCTAGCGGGACGCAGATACGCGTATTTT
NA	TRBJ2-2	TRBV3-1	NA	CASSRREAGELFF	TGTGCCAGCAGCCGCAGGGAAGCCGGGGAGCTGTTTTTT
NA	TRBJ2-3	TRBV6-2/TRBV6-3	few	CASSYSAILTGDTQYF	TGTGCCAGCAGTTACTCGGCTATCCTGACGGGAGATACGCAGTATTTT
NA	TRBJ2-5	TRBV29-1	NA	CSVDLTGRETQYF	TGCAGCGTTGACTTGACTGGCAGAGAGACCCAGTACTTC
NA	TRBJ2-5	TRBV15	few	CATSRGGQPKTQYF	TGTGCCACCAGCAGGGGGGGACAGCCGAAGACCCAGTACTTC
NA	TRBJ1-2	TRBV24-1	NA	CATSGRSYGYTF	TGTGCCACCAGCGGGAGGTCCTATGGCTACACCTTC
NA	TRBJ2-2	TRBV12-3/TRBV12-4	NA	CASTLAPGNTGELFF	TGTGCCAGCACTCTAGCCCCCGGGAACACCGGGGAGCTGTTTTTT
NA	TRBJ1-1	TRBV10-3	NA	CAISAKNYEAEAFF	TGTGCCATCAGTGCTAAGAACTACGAAGCTGAAGCTTTCTTT
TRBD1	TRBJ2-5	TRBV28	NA	CASSTRGRQETQYF	TGTGCCAGCAGTACCAGGGGGCGGCAAGAGACCCAGTACTTC
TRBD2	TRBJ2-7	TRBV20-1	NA	CSARDALAATYEQYF	TGCAGTGCTAGAGATGCACTAGCGGCGACCTACGAGCAGTACTTC
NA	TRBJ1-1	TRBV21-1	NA	CASTSDGPNTEAFF	TGTGCCAGCACCTCGGACGGACCCAACACTGAAGCTTTCTTT
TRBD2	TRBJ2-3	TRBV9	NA	CASSAGLGGFTDTQYF	TGTGCCAGCAGCGCCGGACTAGGAGGATTCACAGATACGCAGTATTTT
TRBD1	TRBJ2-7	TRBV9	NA	CASSVRDREYNEQYF	TGTGCCAGCAGTGTCCGGGACAGAGAATACAATGAGCAGTACTTC
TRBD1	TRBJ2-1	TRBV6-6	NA	CASRHARDREAEQFF	TGTGCCAGCAGACACGCCCGGGACAGGGAGGCTGAGCAGTTCTTC
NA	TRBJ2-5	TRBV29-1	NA	CSVPLGRVETQYF	TGCAGCGTCCCCCTAGGTCGCGTGGAGACCCAGTACTTC
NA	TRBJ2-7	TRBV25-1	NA	CASSCLYEQYF	TGTGCCAGCAGCTGTCTCTACGAGCAGTACTTC
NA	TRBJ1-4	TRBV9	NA	CASSVGAGQAGLFF	TGTGCCAGCAGCGTAGGGGCAGGCCAGGCGGGACTGTTTTTT
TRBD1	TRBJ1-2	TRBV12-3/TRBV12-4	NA	CASSRGTGHGYIF	TGTGCCAGCAGCCGCGGGACAGGGCATGGCTACATCTTC
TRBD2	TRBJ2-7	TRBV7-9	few	CASSLFLAGASYEQYF	TGTGCCAGCAGTCTCTTTTTAGCGGGCGCCTCCTACGAGCAGTACTTC
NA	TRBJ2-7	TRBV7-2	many	CASSKNRGGVSEQYF	TGTGCCAGCAGCAAAAACAGGGGAGGGGTTAGCGAGCAGTACTTC
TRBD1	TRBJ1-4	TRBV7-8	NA	CASSSGQGPTNEKLFF	TGTGCCAGCAGCTCCGGACAGGGACCAACTAATGAAAAACTGTTTTTT